The 25 T cell receptor beta chains presented below share a single source sample, sequenced in a study of CXCR3-negative and CXCR3-positive naive CD8 T cells. Antigens for these TCRs are unknown. UMI-tagged TRB cDNA libraries were built via 5' RACE. TCRdb reprocessed the 5' RACE reads and keeps a single row for each CDR3 protein, giving no DNA. With approximately 130,000 distinct CDR3 sequences in the sample, the ten largest clones hold 0.4% to 0.45%. Findings and limits, study-wide: CXCR3-negative naive cells had less hydrophobic TRB CDR3s than did CXCR3-positive naive cells.

What was sequenced was naive CXCR3+ CD8+ T cells from blood. The subset: CD45RO-CCR7+CD27+CD95- naive CD8+ T cells expressing CXCR3 (TNR3+). These receptor sequences come from a human donor in good health. Some clones in this sample may be carry-over from other donors' samples.

The genes are TRBV7-6 and TRBJ1-1; TCRdb proposes TRBD1, but this gene call is untestable without DNA. CDR1 and CDR2 from the germline V gene are SGHVS and FNYEAQ. This CDR3 region has 16 residues. Here the CDR3 reads CASSLEGAFMNTEAFF.

The chain links TRBV12-3 or TRBV12-4 to TRBJ2-7; with no DNA, the TCRdb D assignment of TRBD2 cannot be verified. The CDR3 is 16 amino acids. Here the CDR3 reads CASSPNLAGANYEQYF.

The chain links TRBV14 to TRBJ2-1; TCRdb's D gene call, TRBD2, goes unchecked for lack of DNA. CDR1 is SGHDN, CDR2 FVKESK, per germline. The CDR3 loop spans 15 amino acids. Here the CDR3 reads CASSQRGVGWNEQFF.

The chain uses TRBV9 and TRBJ2-7; the TCRdb call, TRBD1, lacks DNA for checking. The CDR3 spans 14 residues. Germline V gene sequence: CDR1 SGDLS, CDR2 YYNGEE. CDR3 sequence reads: CASSPQWGGHEQYF.

The chain couples TRBV28 to TRBJ2-3; there is no DNA to check the TCRdb D call of TRBD1. The CDR3 extends over 16 amino acids. In germline, CDR1 is MDHEN, CDR2 SYDVKM. CDR3 protein: CASSFLEGRFGVTQYF.

The chain uses TRBV28 and TRBJ1-4; TCRdb indicates TRBD1, and absent DNA this call remains unverified. This CDR3 spans 16 amino acids. Per germline, CDR1 MDHEN and CDR2 SYDVKM. Here the CDR3 reads CASSSLPGVVGEKLFF.

The chain combines TRBV30 with TRBJ1-3; with no DNA, the TCRdb D assignment of TRBD1 cannot be verified. CDR3 length: 11 amino acids. Germline CDR1 is GTSNPN and CDR2 is SVGIG (reference sequence). The CDR3 spells CAWYEGDTIYF.

The chain couples TRBV19 to TRBJ2-1; the TCRdb call, TRBD1, lacks DNA for checking. CDR1 and CDR2 from the germline V gene are LNHDA and SQIVND (reference sequence). The CDR3 runs to 13 residues. This CDR3 reads CASSKQGANEQFF.

The chain has TRBV12-3 or TRBV12-4 and TRBJ1-3; checking the TCRdb D call of TRBD1 is not possible without DNA. This CDR3 region has 19 residues. This CDR3 is CASSYPAGGRGRTGNTIYF.

V and J are TRBV12-3 or TRBV12-4 and TRBJ2-1; lacking DNA, the TRBD1 call made by TCRdb goes unchecked. The CDR3 consists of 12 residues. This CDR3 reads CASSSDRDEQFF.

The rearrangement uses TRBV29-1 and TRBJ2-7; TCRdb proposes TRBD2, but this gene call is untestable without DNA. The CDR3 extends over 15 amino acids. CDR1 and CDR2 from the germline V gene are SQVTM and ANQGSEA. CDR3 amino acids: CSVRSAGEPLYEQYF.

This chain joins TRBV5-1 and TRBJ1-1; TCRdb names TRBD1, which stays unverified in the absence of DNA. Germline loops: CDR1 SGHRS, CDR2 YFSETQ. This CDR3 is 12 amino acids long. The CDR3 spells CASSSLGAEAFF. Together with reference TRBV5-1 and TRBJ1-1, the CDR3 gives the full variable domain: KAGVTQTPRYLIKTRGQQVTLSCSPISGHRSVSWYQQTPGQGLQFLFEYFSETQRNKGNFPGRFSGRQFSNSRSEMNVSTLELGDSALYLCASSSLGAEAFFGQGTRLTVV.

This chain uses TRBV30 with TRBJ1-6; TCRdb picks TRBD1, but there is no DNA to check that call. Germline CDR1 is GTSNPN and CDR2 is SVGIG (reference sequence). This CDR3 is built from 13 residues. CDR3 sequence: CAWRNGQGSPLHF.

The genes are TRBV19 and TRBJ2-7; no DNA is available, so the TRBD1 call from TCRdb remains unchecked. The CDR3 loop spans 14 amino acids. The V gene's germline CDR1 is LNHDA and CDR2 SQIVND (reference sequence). The CDR3 is CASGTGARSYEQYF.

V usage is TRBV19 and J usage is TRBJ2-1; TCRdb's assignment of TRBD2 cannot be checked, as there is no DNA. The germline CDR1 and CDR2 sequences are LNHDA and SQIVND (reference sequence). The CDR3 extends over 13 amino acids. CDR3 in amino acids: CASTLAGYNEQFF.

The V gene is TRBV7-9, the J gene TRBJ1-1; TCRdb's D call, TRBD1, is unchecked because there is no DNA. The CDR3 contains 11 residues. Germline lookup yields CDR1 SEHNR and CDR2 FQNEAQ (reference sequence). CDR3 residues: CASNPDRDAFF.

The chain couples TRBV9 to TRBJ2-7; TCRdb returns TRBD2, unconfirmable since there is no DNA. This CDR3 spans 14 amino acids. CDR1 and CDR2 (germline): SGDLS, YYNGEE. The CDR3 sequence: CASSVAWQGGEQYF.

The chain joins TRBV27 to TRBJ2-7; TCRdb indicates TRBD2, and absent DNA this call remains unverified. Per germline, CDR1 MNHEY and CDR2 SMNVEV (reference sequence). The CDR3 covers 18 residues. The CDR3 loop reads CASYIGTSGRFTRYEQYF.

The CDR3 region is CASSLSGTQETQYF. V is TRBV11-3 and J is TRBJ2-5; TCRdb reports TRBD2, a call that lacks DNA to check it against. Germline CDR1 is SGHNT and CDR2 is YENEEA. This CDR3 contains 14 residues.

This rearrangement joins TRBV27 to TRBJ2-7; TCRdb names TRBD1, which stays unverified in the absence of DNA. The V gene's germline CDR1 is MNHEY and CDR2 SMNVEV (reference sequence). The CDR3 contains 16 residues. CDR3 region: CASSLSSGGGTYEQYF.

This chain links TRBV29-1 with TRBJ2-3; TCRdb gives TRBD1 as the D gene, but with no DNA this cannot be confirmed. Germline assignment: CDR1 SQVTM and CDR2 ANQGSEA. The CDR3 spans 13 residues. The CDR3 here is CSVEPGNTDTQYF.

The chain carries TRBV28 and TRBJ2-3. The CDR3 contains 11 residues. Per the germline V gene, CDR1 is MDHEN and CDR2 is SYDVKM. The chain's CDR3 is CASSWPDTQYF.

This chain connects TRBV11-2 to TRBJ2-1. CDR3 length equals 13 residues. Germline values: CDR1 SGHAT, CDR2 FQNNGV. The chain's CDR3 is CASSMTTYNEQFF.

The chain recombines TRBV5-1 with TRBJ2-7. Looked up from germline, CDR1 is SGHRS and CDR2 is YFSETQ. The CDR3 runs 13 residues. CDR3 sequence: CASSLLSSYEQYF.

This chain links TRBV23-1 with TRBJ2-7; with no DNA, the TCRdb D assignment of TRBD2 cannot be verified. TRBV23-1 is recorded as an ORF, its role being uncertain. This CDR3 region has 17 residues. CDR3: CASSQSLEDLSHYEQYF.